A selection of T cell receptor beta chains follows, all from one sample in a study of OX40 agonist ivuxolimab in advanced cancers. TCRdb's copy holds only in-frame clones and misses some; the assay was immunoSEQ multiplex PCR. The top ten clones hold roughly 15% of a sample with tens of thousands of clones, about 90% of them seen once. The sample here was CD4+ or CD8+ T cells sorted from blood, taken in a trial of the OX40 agonist ivuxolimab. The receptors originated from an adult with an advanced solid tumor such as melanoma, head and neck, liver or kidney cancer. Both conserved end residues are part of each CDR3. A D gene is named only where the DNA matches it firmly. Some rows mark clone size as missing; the rest say once, few, many or name a class of expanded clone.

J	D	size	V	DNA	CDR3
TRBJ2-3	.	once	TRBV27	TGTGCCAGCAGGGCGGTCCTTGCGGGACTCTTCACAGATACGCAGTATTTT	CASRAVLAGLFTDTQYF
TRBJ1-1	.	few	TRBV4-1	TGCGCCAGCAGCTCGATAGCGAACACTGAAGCTTTCTTT	CASSSIANTEAFF
TRBJ1-1	.	.	TRBV7-6	TGTGCCAGCAGCCAGACAGGGAACACTGAAGCTTTCTTT	CASSQTGNTEAFF
TRBJ2-3	.	.	TRBV7-2	TGTGCCAGCAGCCAGAGCACAGATACGCAGTATTTT	CASSQSTDTQYF
TRBJ2-2	TRBD2	.	TRBV5-4	TGTGCCAGCAGCTTGGTAGCGGGGGGGCCGAACACCGGGGAGCTGTTTTTT	CASSLVAGGPNTGELFF
TRBJ1-6	.	.	TRBV15	TGTGCCACCAGCGAAAAAAGCGATTCACCCCTCCACTTT	CATSEKSDSPLHF
TRBJ2-1	.	.	TRBV5-4	TGTGCCAGCAGCTTAAGCCCTTACAATGAGCAGTTCTTC	CASSLSPYNEQFF
TRBJ1-2	TRBD1	.	TRBV7-9	TGTGCCAGCAGCTTAGATAACAGGGGCTATGGCTACACCTTC	CASSLDNRGYGYTF
TRBJ2-2	.	.	TRBV4-1	TGCGCCAGCAGCCTCCGGATGGGCGACACCGGGGAGCTGTTTTTT	CASSLRMGDTGELFF
TRBJ1-1	.	.	TRBV25-1	TGTGCCAGCAGTGTGGGGAAGACTGAAGCTTTCTTT	CASSVGKTEAFF
TRBJ1-1	.	.	TRBV12-5	TGTGCTAGTGGTTTGGTACTAATGAACACTGAAGCTTTCTTT	CASGLVLMNTEAFF
TRBJ2-7	.	.	TRBV4-1	TGCGCCAGCAGCCTATCGCGGGGGCTCGAGCAGTACTTC	CASSLSRGLEQYF
TRBJ1-1	.	.	TRBV5-1	TGCGCCAGCAGCTTGGACGACATGAACACTGAAGCTTTCTTT	CASSLDDMNTEAFF
TRBJ2-5	.	.	TRBV6-5	TGTGCCAGCAGTCCCGGGGGTCAAGAGACCCAGTACTTC	CASSPGGQETQYF
TRBJ1-1	.	.	TRBV6-5	TGTGCCAGCAGTCCTACAGGGAACACTGAAGCTTTCTTT	CASSPTGNTEAFF
TRBJ1-1	.	.	TRBV6-6	TGTGCCAGCAGTTACGAAGGGGAGACTGAAGCTTTCTTT	CASSYEGETEAFF
TRBJ2-7	.	.	TRBV13	TGTGCCAGCAGCCTGGAAGGTAAGGGGCCCAAGCAGTACTTC	CASSLEGKGPKQYF
TRBJ2-2	.	.	TRBV15	TGTGCCACCAGCAAGGGGAACACCGGGGAGCTGTTTTTT	CATSKGNTGELFF
TRBJ2-1	.	.	TRBV5-1	TGCGCCAGCAGCTTGGACAGGGCCATCTACAATGAGCAGTTCTTC	CASSLDRAIYNEQFF
TRBJ2-7	.	.	TRBV30	TGTGCCTGGACTCTGGACAGCGCGTACGAGCAGTACTTC	CAWTLDSAYEQYF
TRBJ2-4	.	.	TRBV5-6	TGTGCCAGCAGTTATGAGGGGACCCAGGGACACATTCAGTACTTC	CASSYEGTQGHIQYF
TRBJ1-2	.	.	TRBV19	TGTGCCAGTAGTATTGGGGACAAGGGGTTCTTC	CASSIGDKGFF
TRBJ2-2	TRBD2	.	TRBV19	TGTGCCAGTAGTACACCTAGCGGGGGGCCGGGCACCGGGGAGCTGTTTTTT	CASSTPSGGPGTGELFF
TRBJ2-7	.	.	TRBV27	TGTGCCAGCAGTTTAGGGCCGGAGAGCTCCTACGAGCAGTACTTC	CASSLGPESSYEQYF
TRBJ2-3	.	.	TRBV7-2	TGTGCCAGCAGCGGGAGGAACACAGATACGCAGTATTTT	CASSGRNTDTQYF
TRBJ1-2	.	.	TRBV4-1	TGCGCCAGCAGCCCAACGTCAGGGGCGAGCTATGGCTACACCTTC	CASSPTSGASYGYTF
TRBJ1-1	.	few	TRBV10-3	TGTGCCATCAGAAGGACAGAAGAGAACACTGAAGCTTTCTTT	CAIRRTEENTEAFF
TRBJ1-1	.	once	TRBV5-1	TGCGCCAGCAGCTTGGCGAGGCACACTGAAGCTTTCTTT	CASSLARHTEAFF
TRBJ2-7	TRBD2	.	TRBV4-1	TGCGCCAGCAGCCCCATCGGGGGGTGGGACCTCGAAGTGGACGAGCAGTACTTC	CASSPIGGWDLEVDEQYF
TRBJ1-6	TRBD1	once	TRBV6-1	TGTGCCAGCAGTGAAGCGCCCGGGACAGGGAATTCACCCCTCCACTTT	CASSEAPGTGNSPLHF
TRBJ2-7	TRBD2	once	TRBV19	TGTGCCAGTAGTACGACTAGCGGGGGGCCCTGGGAGCAGTACTTC	CASSTTSGGPWEQYF
TRBJ1-1	.	once	TRBV5-1	TGCGCCAGCAGCGACGGACAGACCGACCTCATGAACACTGAAGCTTTCTTT	CASSDGQTDLMNTEAFF
TRBJ1-2	.	.	TRBV19	TGTGCCAGTAGTGACGGGGGATTCTATGGCTACACCTTC	CASSDGGFYGYTF
TRBJ2-5	TRBD1	.	TRBV18	TGTGCCAGCTCCCGTGGACAGGGCCCCCAAGAGACCCAGTACTTC	CASSRGQGPQETQYF
TRBJ2-3	TRBD1	.	TRBV6-1	TGTGCCAGCAGTGAAGCGCTTCAGGGGGCAGATACGCAGTATTTT	CASSEALQGADTQYF
TRBJ2-1	.	.	TRBV5-6	TGTGCCAGCAGCATATCAGCGAAGTATAGCAATGAGCAGTTCTTC	CASSISAKYSNEQFF
TRBJ2-2	.	few	TRBV13	TGTGCCAGCAGCTTCGCCGGCGGGGCCGGGGAGCTGTTTTTT	CASSFAGGAGELFF
TRBJ1-2	.	.	TRBV19	TGTGCCAGTAGTATGAGGGACAACTATGGCTACACCTTC	CASSMRDNYGYTF
TRBJ2-7	TRBD2	.	TRBV11-1	TGTGCCAGCAGCTGGGACTACTCCTACGAGCAGTACTTC	CASSWDYSYEQYF
TRBJ2-2	.	.	TRBV10-1	TGCGCCAGCAGTGAGTCCGTTGGGTCCGCCACCGGGGAGCTGTTTTTT	CASSESVGSATGELFF
TRBJ2-5	TRBD2	.	TRBV5-6	TGTGCCAGCAGCTTGGAGAGCGGGGGGGGCCAAGAGACCCAGTACTTC	CASSLESGGGQETQYF
TRBJ2-7	.	.	TRBV9	TGTGCCAGCAGCGTAGCCGGGACACTCTACGAGCAGTACTTC	CASSVAGTLYEQYF
TRBJ2-7	.	.	TRBV5-6	TGTGCCAGCAGCTTGTTAGAGCGCGAGCAGTACTTC	CASSLLEREQYF
TRBJ1-2	TRBD1	few	TRBV5-1	TGCGCCAGCAGCTTCCGGACAGGCTATGGCTACACCTTC	CASSFRTGYGYTF
TRBJ2-5	.	.	TRBV4-3	TGCGCCAGCAGCCGTCTGACCGGGACGGGAGAGACCCAGTACTTC	CASSRLTGTGETQYF
TRBJ2-1	TRBD1	.	TRBV7-8	TGTGCCAGCAGCCCGAAGACAGGGTCTAATGAGCAGTTCTTC	CASSPKTGSNEQFF
TRBJ1-1	.	.	TRBV11-2	TGTGCCAGCAGCCCCCCAATGACCCGTCTGGGGAACACTGAAGCTTTCTTT	CASSPPMTRLGNTEAFF